This T cell receptor beta chain appears in the sequencing data of a study of prognosis after radiotherapy for stage I lung cancer. General study points: As reported, TRBV and TRBJ gene usage differed between patients who had metastases and those who did not.

This clonotype has ten or more counts. Its antigen is unknown. Multiplex PCR, run in two rounds, amplified TCR beta CDR3 from genomic DNA. Used in first-round PCR were primers specific to each TRBV and TRBJ gene. A single record per CDR3 protein comes from TCRdb applying MiXCR to the multiplex PCR reads. Altogether 11,000 to 15,000 distinct CDR3 sequences are present, around 40% being singletons, with the ten largest covering about 40%. The sample consisted of PBMCs, taken before or after stereotactic body radiation therapy (not recorded which). The clonotype originates from a donor over 45 with non-small cell lung cancer.

CDR3 nucleotide sequence: TGCAGTGCTAGAGATTGGACGCAAATGAGCGATGGCTACACCTTC. The encoded protein is CSARDWTQMSDGYTF. The V call is TRBV20-1, the J call TRBJ1-2, with unresolved D. CDR1 and CDR2 from the germline V gene are DFQATT and SNEGSKA (reference sequence). This CDR3 spans 15 amino acids. Trimming stripped 0 bases from V and 6 bases from J, with 17 bases between.